Shown below are 3 T cell receptor beta chains from a single sample sequenced in a study of cytomegalovirus exposure and HLA in healthy donors. Here immunoSEQ multiplex PCR was the method, and the copy in TCRdb shows in-frame clones only, minus some. The table shows fewer than 100,000 clones, with less than 95% occurring only once. The material sequenced was PBMCs. Source of these receptors: a woman aged 18-30 years in good health and CMV-seropositive.

The CDR3 sequence is CASSLLGQGLQAQHF. CDR3 coding DNA: TGTGCCAGCAGCTTGTTGGGACAGGGATTACAAGCCCAGCATTTT. V usage is TRBV7-2 and J usage is TRBJ1-5; 9 positions match TRBD1. V trimming: 3 bases; J trimming: 11 bases; junction bases outside the gene matches: 11. CDR3 length equals 15 residues. Per germline, CDR1 SGHTA and CDR2 FQGNSA.

This chain uses TRBV5-1 with TRBJ1-2, with D perhaps matching TRBD1 (5 bases). The CDR3 has 13 amino acids. The germline V and J ends were trimmed by 2 bases and 3 bases, with 8 bases remaining between them. From germline, CDR1 is SGHRS and CDR2 YFSETQ. CDR3 protein: CASSLGGDYGYTF. As DNA, the CDR3 is TGCGCCAGCAGCTTAGGAGGGGACTATGGCTACACCTTC.

CDR3 region: CASSPQQNTEAFF. CDR3 in DNA: TGTGCCAGCTCACCACAACAGAACACTGAAGCTTTCTTT. V gene TRBV18 combines with J gene TRBJ1-1; D is uncertain. The V end lost 1 base, the J end lost 1 base, and 4 bases lay between the germline ends. Germline V gene sequence: CDR1 KGHSH, CDR2 LQKENI. This CDR3 contains 13 residues.